Listed here are 7 T cell receptor beta chains from one sample, sequenced in a study of blood T cell repertoires in COVID-19. Generated by immunoSEQ multiplex PCR, the TCRdb table keeps only in-frame clones and is missing some. The sample yields 300,000 or so clones, more than 85% seen once. The specimen was peripheral blood. Receptors were obtained from a man in his sixties or seventies with acute or convalescent COVID-19.

The chain links TRBV9 to TRBJ1-2; 8 bases are a match to TRBD1. The CDR3 loop spans 15 amino acids. Germline values: CDR1 SGDLS, CDR2 YYNGEE. With 4 bases clipped from V and 0 bases from J, the junction kept 5 bases outside the gene matches. This chain's CDR3 is CASSPGQGSNYGYTF. In DNA form, the CDR3 reads TGTGCCAGCAGCCCAGGACAGGGCTCTAACTATGGCTACACCTTC. The full variable domain, rest sourced from reference TRBV9 and TRBJ1-2, is DSGVTQTPKHLITATGQRVTLRCSPRSGDLSVYWYQQSLDQGLQFLIQYYNGEERAKGNILERFSAQQFPDLHSELNLSSLELGDSALYFCASSPGQGSNYGYTFGSGTRLTVV.

The rearrangement uses TRBV11-3 and TRBJ2-3; TRBD2 aligns across 7 bases. The V and J ends lost 3 bases and 2 bases, in that order; junction bases with no gene match: 8. Per the germline V gene, CDR1 is SGHNT and CDR2 is YENEEA. The CDR3 has 16 residues. The CDR3 spells CASSLTSGIATDTQYF. Written as DNA, the CDR3 is TGTGCCAGCAGCTTGACCAGCGGGATTGCCACAGATACGCAGTATTTT.

The chain uses TRBV7-2 and TRBJ1-2; 10 bases agree with TRBD1. V dropped 5 bases and J dropped 6; count of bases not matched to a gene: 6. Germline V gene sequence: CDR1 SGHTA, CDR2 FQGNSA. The CDR3 length is 14 residues. The CDR3 bases are TGTGCCAGCAGCAAACGACAGGGGGCAAATGGCTACACCTTC. This codes for CASSKRQGANGYTF.

This clone was observed a single time. This chain connects TRBV28 to TRBJ1-2; the D gene is possibly TRBD1 (6 bases). Germline CDR1 is MDHEN and CDR2 is SYDVKM. The CDR3 contains 14 residues. V lost 6 bases to trimming and J lost 3 bases, with 14 bases between them. Here the CDR3 DNA reads TGTGCCAGCAGCAAACAGGGAGCGGACTATGGCTACACCTTC. It specifies CASSKQGADYGYTF.

The CDR3 loop is CASRRTGEGNTIYF. CDR3 sequence (DNA): TGTGCCAGCAGAAGGACAGGGGAAGGAAACACCATATATTTT. This chain joins TRBV27 and TRBJ1-3; 9 bases match TRBD1. The V gene end was trimmed by 6 bases and the J gene end by 4 bases; junction bases not matched to a gene: 4. Germline CDR1 MNHEY, CDR2 SMNVEV (reference sequence). The CDR3 is 14 residues long.

J is TRBJ2-4 and V is TRBV10-2, with D unresolved. The V end was cut by 0 bases, the J end by 2 bases, with 8 bases between. The germline V gene encodes CDR1 WSHSY and CDR2 SAAADI. This CDR3 region has 15 residues. The CDR3 protein is CASSESRFSKNIQYF. For the CDR3, the DNA is TGCGCCAGCAGTGAGTCTAGATTCTCCAAAAACATTCAGTACTTC.

The chain couples TRBV20-1 to TRBJ2-5; 8 nucleotides align to TRBD2. With 3 bases clipped from V and 5 bases from J, the junction kept 8 bases outside the gene matches. The CDR3 loop spans 14 amino acids. The germline V gene encodes CDR1 DFQATT and CDR2 SNEGSKA (reference sequence). The CDR3 DNA reads TGCAGTGCTAGTGGGGGCGGGAGGCTCGAGACCCAGTACTTC. It is translated as CSASGGGRLETQYF.